The 16 T cell receptor beta chains presented below share a single source sample, sequenced in a study of OX40 agonist ivuxolimab in advanced cancers. Sequenced by immunoSEQ multiplex PCR; TCRdb stores in-frame clones only, minus some. The sample consists of 20,000 or so clones, around four fifths of them appearing once. The sample in question was CD4+ or CD8+ T cells sorted from blood, obtained in a trial of the OX40 agonist ivuxolimab. These receptors were taken from an adult with an advanced solid tumor such as melanoma, head and neck, liver or kidney cancer.

The chain has TRBV7-3 and TRBJ2-1, with 12 bases fitting TRBD2. V was pared by 5 bases and J by 6 bases, with 2 bases of the junction left unmatched. This CDR3 has 14 residues. In germline, CDR1 is SGHTA, CDR2 FQGTGA. This chain's CDR3 is CASSLAGGPNEQFF. Here the CDR3 DNA reads TGTGCCAGCAGCCTAGCGGGAGGGCCCAATGAGCAGTTCTTC.

The V and J genes are TRBV4-2 and TRBJ2-7; possibly TRBD1 or TRBD2 for D (5 bases each). The CDR3 has 15 residues. V gave up 0 bases and J gave up 1 base, with 10 bases separating them. The germline gives CDR1 LGHNA, CDR2 YNFKEQ. DNA of the CDR3: TGTGCCAGCAGCCAAGATGGGGGAGCGTCCTACGAGCAGTACTTC. The encoded protein is CASSQDGGASYEQYF.

This clone has just one count. The V call is TRBV9, the J call TRBJ1-2; TRBD1 matches at 9 bases. Per germline, CDR1 SGDLS and CDR2 YYNGEE. The CDR3 sequence is 16 residues long. V was pared by 3 bases and J by 8 bases, with 14 bases of the junction left unmatched. CDR3 protein: CASSAQPGQGFVGYTF. The CDR3 region has the DNA TGTGCCAGCAGCGCCCAACCGGGACAGGGTTTCGTAGGCTACACCTTC.

The rearrangement links TRBV6-1 to TRBJ2-2; 10 nucleotides line up with TRBD1. J lost 5 bases, V lost 8 bases, and 5 bases had no gene match. This CDR3 has 14 residues. Germline CDR1 is MNHNS and CDR2 is SASEGT. The CDR3 nucleotides read TGTGCCAGCGCCGGGACAGGGGCGACCGGGGAGCTGTTTTTT. Translated, it gives CASAGTGATGELFF.

The chain couples TRBV28 to TRBJ2-7; either TRBD1 or TRBD2 may fit D (5 bases each). In germline, CDR1 is MDHEN, CDR2 SYDVKM. The CDR3 contains 12 residues. The V and J ends lost 2 bases and 3 bases respectively, with 5 bases between them. The CDR3 coding sequence is TGTGCCAGCAGTTTAGGGGGCTACGAGCAGTACTTC. Protein product: CASSLGGYEQYF.

This chain joins TRBV7-9 and TRBJ2-7, with D possibly matching TRBD1 (8 bases). The CDR3 is 14 amino acids. V shed 6 bases and J shed 4 bases, with 16 bases lying between them. Germline-derived CDR1 and CDR2 are SEHNR and FQNEAQ (reference sequence). This CDR3 reads CASSPTGGGYEQYF. The CDR3 DNA sequence: TGTGCCAGCAGTCCCACAGGGGGGGGTTACGAGCAGTACTTC.

The rearrangement joins TRBV19 to TRBJ2-7, with a tentative D call TRBD1 (6 bases). V lost 3 bases to trimming and J lost 5 bases, with 11 bases between them. CDR3 length: 13 amino acids. CDR1 and CDR2 from the germline V gene are LNHDA and SQIVND (reference sequence). CDR3: CASSIGPGDEQYF. The CDR3 nucleotides read TGTGCCAGTAGTATTGGGCCAGGGGACGAGCAGTACTTC.

J is TRBJ1-1 and V is TRBV4-1; D possibly corresponds to TRBD1 (5 bases). CDR3 length equals 13 residues. Looked up from germline, CDR1 is MGHRA and CDR2 is YSYEKL. The V end lost 7 bases, the J end lost 5 bases, and 14 bases lay between the germline ends. The CDR3 region is CASKQEGRTEAFF. The CDR3 DNA reads TGCGCCAGCAAACAGGAGGGGCGGACTGAAGCTTTCTTT.

The rearrangement links TRBV9 to TRBJ2-1; D remains ambiguous. The CDR3 consists of 13 residues. Trimming removed 0 bases from V and 6 bases from J, with 7 bases in between. Germline CDR1 and CDR2: SGDLS and YYNGEE. CDR3 nucleotides: TGTGCCAGCAGCGTAGGAACAGCCAATGAGCAGTTCTTC. It encodes CASSVGTANEQFF.

V gene TRBV5-1 combines with J gene TRBJ2-7; TRBD1 is a possible D gene (5 bases). Germline V gives CDR1 SGHRS, CDR2 YFSETQ. The V end was cut by 0 bases, the J end by 5 bases, with 12 bases between. CDR3 length: 14 residues. This CDR3 reads CASSLGSGLDEQYF. As DNA, the CDR3 is TGCGCCAGCAGCTTGGGTTCAGGGCTGGACGAGCAGTACTTC.

The chain uses TRBV2 and TRBJ1-3; D gene unclear. With 7 bases removed from V and 0 bases from J, the gap between germline ends came to 16 bases. From germline, CDR1 is SNHLY and CDR2 FYNNEI. This CDR3 is 16 amino acids long. CDR3 region: CASTPSDYGSGNTIYF. CDR3 DNA sequence: TGTGCCAGCACCCCCAGCGACTATGGCTCTGGAAACACCATATATTTT.

V gene TRBV9 combines with J gene TRBJ2-7; TRBD1 aligns across 8 bases. In germline, CDR1 is SGDLS, CDR2 YYNGEE. This CDR3 is 14 amino acids long. Losses at the gene ends were 2 bases for V and 2 bases for J; bases not matched to a gene: 3. The DNA for the CDR3 is TGTGCCAGCAGCGTCGGACAGGGCCCCTACGAGCAGTACTTC. Amino acid sequence: CASSVGQGPYEQYF.

The genes are TRBV23-1 and TRBJ2-7; no clear D gene. TRBV23-1 is annotated as an ORF whose role is uncertain. Trimming cost V 0 bases and J 5 bases, with 11 bases left between them. This CDR3 comprises 14 residues. CDR3 nucleotide sequence: TGCGCCAGCAGTCAATCACGGGCCCTCCACGAGCAGTACTTC. This codes for CASSQSRALHEQYF.

This clone came up a few times. CDR3 amino acids: CASSEYGTGPDTQYF. As DNA, the CDR3 is TGTGCCAGCAGTGAATATGGGACAGGGCCGGATACGCAGTATTTT. The V and J genes are TRBV25-1 and TRBJ2-3; TRBD1 agrees at 9 bases. Trimming cost V 0 bases and J 6 bases; bases outside gene matches: 4. In germline, CDR1 is MGHDK, CDR2 SYGVNS. The CDR3 sequence is 15 residues long.

J is TRBJ1-6 and V is TRBV7-6; tentative D call: TRBD1 (6 bases). Looked up from germline, CDR1 is SGHVS and CDR2 is FNYEAQ. Trimming cost V 6 bases and J 7 bases, with 16 bases left between them. This CDR3 region has 15 residues. The CDR3 DNA reads TGTGCCAGCAGGGACCGACAGGACTTAAATTCACCCCTCCACTTT. It translates to CASRDRQDLNSPLHF.

This clone appeared a few times. V is TRBV7-6 and J is TRBJ2-1, with TRBD1 matching 9 bases. The V and J ends lost 7 bases and 4 bases, in that order; junction bases with no gene match: 5. The germline V gene encodes CDR1 SGHVS and CDR2 FNYEAQ. This CDR3 spans 14 amino acids. This CDR3 reads CASIPDRGYNEQFF. The CDR3 DNA follows: TGTGCCAGCATCCCGGACAGGGGATACAATGAGCAGTTCTTC.